The 25 T cell receptor beta chains below come from one sample, sequenced in a study of T cell responses to AZD1222 COVID-19 vaccine. Generated by immunoSEQ multiplex PCR, the TCRdb table keeps only in-frame clones and is missing some. The sample includes nearly 110,000 clones, more than 80% of them seen just once. The starting material was peripheral blood, obtained on day 0 of AZD1222 vaccination. The receptors stem from an adult in good health.

This clone was seen more than once but under ten times. The chain uses TRBV7-2 and TRBJ1-4; D ambiguous. V lost 5 bases to trimming and J lost 7 bases, with 17 bases between them. Germline lookup yields CDR1 SGHTA and CDR2 FQGNSA. CDR3 length: 15 amino acids. CDR3 bases: TGTGCCAGCAGCCCCCCCCTCCAGATGGGTGAAAAACTGTTTTTT. This encodes CASSPPLQMGEKLFF.

The chain joins TRBV14 to TRBJ1-2; a possible D gene is TRBD1 (6 bases). The CDR3 consists of 13 residues. Germline V gene lookup returns CDR1 SGHDN and CDR2 FVKESK. V was trimmed by 2 bases and J by 6 bases, leaving 10 bases between them. CDR3 amino acids: CASSQQGMDGYTF. For the CDR3, the DNA is TGTGCCAGCAGCCAACAGGGGATGGATGGCTACACCTTC.

The chain recombines TRBV7-3 with TRBJ2-1; 13 nucleotides line up with TRBD2. CDR3 length equals 16 residues. V trimming: 6 bases; J trimming: 8 bases; junction bases outside the gene matches: 10. Germline CDR1 and CDR2: SGHTA and FQGTGA. CDR3 in DNA: TGTGCCAGCAGGGCCGGGACTAGCGGGACTGTCGATGAGCAGTTCTTC. This encodes CASRAGTSGTVDEQFF.

A single count supports this clone. The chain has TRBV10-3 and TRBJ1-2; D unclear. CDR3 size: 12 residues. Germline-derived CDR1 and CDR2 are ENHRY and SYGVKD. V was pared by 3 bases and J by 1 base, with 3 bases between. CDR3: CAISENNYGYTF. The CDR3 DNA follows: TGTGCCATCAGTGAAAATAACTATGGCTACACCTTC.

The chain carries TRBV19 and TRBJ2-7, with D possibly TRBD1 on 6 matching bases. Per germline, CDR1 LNHDA and CDR2 SQIVND (reference sequence). Deletions cut 5 bases from V and 1 base from J, with 12 bases between. This CDR3 spans 14 amino acids. The CDR3 sequence is CASSVAGESYEQYF. CDR3 in DNA: TGTGCCAGTAGTGTCGCAGGGGAATCCTACGAGCAGTACTTC.

The chain employs TRBV11-3 and TRBJ1-4; the D is unclear. Looked up from germline, CDR1 is SGHNT and CDR2 is YENEEA. Trimming removed 0 bases at V and 8 bases at J, with 13 bases between. The CDR3 is 15 residues long. The CDR3 nucleotides are TGTGCCAGCAGCTTAGATAGCCGGCCGGGAGAAAAACTGTTTTTT. Translating it yields CASSLDSRPGEKLFF.

The CDR3 loop reads CASGPRTGSYNEQFF. CDR3 coding DNA: TGTGCTAGTGGTCCCAGAACAGGGTCATACAATGAGCAGTTCTTC. This chain joins TRBV12-5 and TRBJ2-1, with TRBD1 as a possible D gene (6 bases). The CDR3 covers 15 residues. Germline CDR1 LGHNT, CDR2 FRNRAP. Trimming removed 5 bases from V and 4 bases from J, with 15 bases in between.

The chain is built from TRBV27 and TRBJ1-1, with TRBD1 identical over 7 bases. This CDR3 has 17 amino acids. Germline trimming cut 6 bases from V and 0 bases from J; bases unmatched to any gene: 13. The germline V gene encodes CDR1 MNHEY and CDR2 SMNVEV (reference sequence). Written as DNA, the CDR3 is TGTGCCAGCAGCGACAGGGTTCAGGCGGACATGAACACTGAAGCTTTCTTT. Translating gives CASSDRVQADMNTEAFF.

This sequence joins TRBV21-1 and TRBJ2-3; the D call of TRBD1 is as the table states it, not checked on the DNA. TRBV21-1 corresponds to a pseudogene. The length of the CDR3 is 13 residues. CDR3 protein: CASKGVYTDTQYF. The DNA for the CDR3 is TGTGCCAGCAAGGGGGTTTATACAGATACGCAGTATTTT.

V is TRBV5-6 and J is TRBJ2-7, with D unresolved. Germline lookup yields CDR1 SGHDT and CDR2 YYEEEE. V lost 1 base and J 1 base, leaving 6 bases between the germline ends. This CDR3 comprises 13 residues. This CDR3 reads CASSLSWSYEQYF. In DNA form, the CDR3 reads TGTGCCAGCAGCTTGTCGTGGTCCTACGAGCAGTACTTC.

The chain employs TRBV27 and TRBJ2-1; 8 nucleotides agree with TRBD2. V gave up 6 bases and J gave up 2 bases; unmatched junction bases: 9. The CDR3 has 16 amino acids. CDR1 and CDR2 from the germline V gene are MNHEY and SMNVEV (reference sequence). The CDR3 bases are TGTGCCAGCAGGATTACTAGCGGAGCTACCTACAATGAGCAGTTCTTC. It is translated as CASRITSGATYNEQFF.

J is TRBJ2-2 and V is TRBV5-6; the D is unclear. CDR3 length: 13 residues. Germline V gene data show CDR1 as SGHDT and CDR2 as YYEEEE. Trimming took 0 bases from V and 8 from J, leaving 8 bases between them. CDR3 protein: CASSLVGGGELFF. The CDR3 bases are TGTGCCAGCAGCTTGGTCGGCGGTGGGGAGCTGTTTTTT.

A few counts support this clone. This chain uses TRBV11-3 with TRBJ2-3; 12 positions match TRBD2. V lost 5 bases to trimming and J lost 0 bases; unmatched junction nucleotides: 3. Germline V CDR1 and CDR2: SGHNT, YENEEA. The CDR3 runs to 16 residues. The CDR3 protein is CASSKTSGRSTDTQYF. CDR3 nucleotides: TGTGCCAGCAGCAAGACTAGCGGGAGAAGCACAGATACGCAGTATTTT.

The rearrangement joins TRBV3-1 (or the pseudogene TRBV3-2) to TRBJ2-7, with 9 nucleotides matching TRBD1. Germline assignment: CDR1 LGHDT and CDR2 YNNKEL (reference sequence). The CDR3 is 14 amino acids. V dropped 5 bases and J dropped 2; count of bases not matched to a gene: 4. The CDR3 sequence is CASSFRQGAYEQYF. The CDR3 region has the DNA TGTGCCAGCAGCTTCCGACAGGGGGCCTACGAGCAGTACTTC.

The rearrangement uses TRBV12-5 and TRBJ1-3; D is ambiguous. The V end lost 0 bases, the J end lost 1 base, and 16 bases lay between the germline ends. There are 18 residues in the CDR3. Germline values: CDR1 LGHNT, CDR2 FRNRAP. The CDR3 DNA follows: TGTGCTAGTGGTTTGGTACGATCGGGGAGGGAATCTGGAAACACCATATATTTT. Translated: CASGLVRSGRESGNTIYF.

The chain combines TRBV24-1 with TRBJ2-7; 11 positions match TRBD1. The V segment lost 3 bases and the J segment 0 bases; nucleotides outside the gene matches: 3. The CDR3 sequence is 16 residues long. Germline CDR1 and CDR2: KGHDR and SFDVKD. The CDR3 is CATSDTGTGGSYEQYF. Here the CDR3 DNA reads TGTGCCACCAGTGATACGGGGACAGGGGGCTCCTACGAGCAGTACTTC.

This clone showed up just a few times. The V gene is TRBV19, the J gene TRBJ1-1; TRBD1 might be the D (5 bases). V shed 4 bases and J shed 1 base, with 25 bases lying between them. CDR3 size: 19 residues. From germline, CDR1 is LNHDA and CDR2 SQIVND (reference sequence). The CDR3, as DNA: TGTGCCAGTAGTACCCTGGGCCTGGGATTGAGGGGATCGAACACTGAAGCTTTCTTT. It specifies CASSTLGLGLRGSNTEAFF.

Here the CDR3 reads CASRGTGAGANVLTF. As DNA, the CDR3 is TGTGCCAGTAGGGGAACAGGGGCCGGGGCCAACGTCCTGACTTTC. The chain employs TRBV19 and TRBJ2-6, with TRBD1 identical over 7 bases. V was clipped by 6 bases and J by 4 bases; unmatched bases: 6. CDR3 length equals 15 residues. Germline lookup yields CDR1 LNHDA and CDR2 SQIVND (reference sequence).

The chain couples TRBV30 to TRBJ1-5; 11 nucleotides line up with TRBD1. CDR1 and CDR2 from the germline V gene are GTSNPN and SVGIG (reference sequence). The ends lost 5 bases at V and 2 bases at J; junction bases unmatched: 2. The CDR3 has 14 residues. The CDR3 reads CAWGQGAGNQPQHF. CDR3 coding DNA: TGTGCCTGGGGACAGGGGGCAGGCAATCAGCCCCAGCATTTT.

This chain uses TRBV10-3 with TRBJ1-1; TRBD1 aligns across 7 bases. Germline V gene data show CDR1 as ENHRY and CDR2 as SYGVKD. This CDR3 has 18 amino acids. Trimming removed 1 base from V and 5 bases from J; junction bases left unmatched: 16. CDR3 nucleotide sequence: TGTGCCATCAGTGAGTTCGTCCTAGCGCAGGGGGTCGGAACTGAAGCTTTCTTT. Protein: CAISEFVLAQGVGTEAFF.

By share, this clone counts as medium-sized. V usage is TRBV4-3 and J usage is TRBJ2-2, with a tentative D call TRBD2 (5 bases). Trimming took 1 base from V and 6 from J, leaving 12 bases between them. The germline CDR1 and CDR2 sequences are LGHNA and YSLEER. The CDR3 is made up of 15 amino acids. In nucleotides, the CDR3 is TGCGCCAGCAGCCAAGTTGTGGGAGAGCCCGGGGAGCTGTTTTTT. Translating it yields CASSQVVGEPGELFF.

The rearrangement joins TRBV2 to TRBJ2-7; D gene ambiguous. Germline V gives CDR1 SNHLY, CDR2 FYNNEI. The CDR3 totals 11 residues. With 1 base removed from V and 5 bases from J, the gap between germline ends came to 3 bases. CDR3 nucleotides: TGTGCCAGCAGTGAAGTCGACGAGCAGTACTTC. Its protein is CASSEVDEQYF.

The V call is TRBV2, the J call TRBJ2-2; TRBD1 might be the D (5 bases). The ends were cut back, 4 bases at V and 0 bases at J, with 9 bases in the middle. The CDR3 loop spans 15 amino acids. Looked up from germline, CDR1 is SNHLY and CDR2 is FYNNEI. DNA for the CDR3: TGTGCCAGCAGTGGAGAGACAGCGAACACCGGGGAGCTGTTTTTT. Translated, it gives CASSGETANTGELFF.

The V and J genes are TRBV7-8 and TRBJ2-1; 7 positions agree with TRBD2. This CDR3 is 16 amino acids long. Germline V gene lookup returns CDR1 SGHVS and CDR2 FQNEAQ. With V trimmed by 1 base and J by 4 bases, 7 bases remained unmatched. This CDR3 is CASSLGSGKSYNEQFF. The CDR3 nucleotides read TGTGCCAGCAGCTTAGGGAGCGGGAAGAGTTACAATGAGCAGTTCTTC. Supplemented by reference TRBV7-8 and TRBJ2-1, the full variable domain reads GAGVSQSPRYKVAKRGQDVALRCDPISGHVSLFWYQQALGQGPEFLTYFQNEAQLDKSGLPSDRFFAERPEGSVSTLKIQRTQQEDSAVYLCASSLGSGKSYNEQFFGPGTRLTVL.

This chain uses TRBV5-4 with TRBJ2-2; TRBD1 matches 9 bases. Germline values: CDR1 SGHNT, CDR2 YYREEE (reference sequence). The CDR3 is 17 residues long. V lost 0 bases to trimming and J lost 2 bases; unmatched junction nucleotides: 5. The CDR3 spells CASSLATGGGNTGELFF. The CDR3 nucleotides read TGTGCCAGCAGCTTGGCGACAGGGGGAGGAAACACCGGGGAGCTGTTTTTT.